These 8 T cell receptor beta chains originate from one sample sequenced in a study of T cell responses to AZD1222 COVID-19 vaccine. The protocol was immunoSEQ multiplex PCR, while the TCRdb copy is restricted to in-frame clones and leaves out a portion. The sample shows around 210,000 clones, approximately 94% of them seen only once. The sample consisted of peripheral blood, taken 28 days after the second dose of the MenACWY control vaccine. The receptors were sampled from an adult who received the MenACWY meningococcal vaccine as a control.

J is TRBJ1-2 and V is TRBV7-9; TRBD1 is a possible D gene (6 bases). This CDR3 region has 14 residues. CDR1 and CDR2 from the germline V gene are SEHNR and FQNEAQ (reference sequence). Trimming took 4 bases from V and 7 from J, leaving 16 bases between them. CDR3 in amino acids: CASSSVLGAPGYTF. CDR3 nucleotide sequence: TGTGCCAGCAGCTCAGTTTTGGGGGCGCCTGGCTACACCTTC.

V usage is TRBV19 and J usage is TRBJ2-1, with TRBD1 as a possible D gene (6 bases). The V and J ends lost 2 bases and 4 bases respectively, with 18 bases between them. Germline CDR1 and CDR2: LNHDA and SQIVND (reference sequence). The CDR3 runs 17 residues. The CDR3: CASSITTGPGVYNEQFF. In DNA, the CDR3 is TGTGCCAGTAGTATAACGACCGGACCAGGGGTTTACAATGAGCAGTTCTTC.

This clone was counted a single time. The chain recombines TRBV18 with TRBJ2-7, with D unclear. The CDR3 has 16 amino acids. CDR1 is KGHSH, CDR2 LQKENI, per germline. Trimming cost V 6 bases and J 0 bases, with 18 bases left between them. CDR3 protein: CASSSYPQALSYEQYF. The CDR3, as DNA: TGTGCCAGCTCTTCCTACCCCCAGGCGCTCTCCTACGAGCAGTACTTC.

The CDR3 spells CAWSVFSEQFF. CDR3 nucleotides: TGTGCCTGGAGTGTATTTTCGGAGCAGTTCTTC. The gene calls are TRBV30 and TRBJ2-1; D uncertain. The CDR3 runs 11 residues. Germline V gene sequence: CDR1 GTSNPN, CDR2 SVGIG (reference sequence). Trimming pared 0 bases from V and 10 bases from J, leaving 7 bases between.

V usage is TRBV9 and J usage is TRBJ2-7; 9 positions match TRBD2. Per the germline V gene, CDR1 is SGDLS and CDR2 is YYNGEE. This CDR3 region has 14 residues. With 4 bases clipped from V and 2 bases from J, the junction kept 4 bases outside the gene matches. The CDR3 region has the DNA TGTGCCAGCAGCCCCGCGGGGGGGGCCTACGAGCAGTACTTC. Translating gives CASSPAGGAYEQYF.

The chain couples TRBV10-3 to TRBJ1-1; D is unresolved. Per germline, CDR1 ENHRY and CDR2 SYGVKD. This CDR3 comprises 13 residues. V was cut by 6 bases and J by 4 bases, with 12 bases left in between. In DNA form, the CDR3 reads TGTGCCATCAGGGGAGGGAGTGGCACTGAAGCTTTCTTT. It translates to CAIRGGSGTEAFF.

The sample holds a few counts of this clone. This chain connects TRBV28 to TRBJ1-4, with 7 bases that match TRBD1. J was trimmed by 6 bases and V by 7 bases; bases with no gene match: 8. The CDR3 length is 14 residues. In germline, CDR1 is MDHEN, CDR2 SYDVKM. The CDR3, as DNA: TGTGCCAGCAATAGGGGGCAAGGTTATGAAAAACTGTTTTTT. This encodes CASNRGQGYEKLFF.

This clone was picked up one time. V is TRBV5-4 and J is TRBJ2-7, with TRBD2 identical over 10 bases. Germline CDR1 and CDR2: SGHNT and YYREEE (reference sequence). The J segment lost 1 base and the V segment lost 4 bases, leaving 5 bases of the junction unmatched. The CDR3 covers 15 residues. CDR3 protein: CASSSGLAASYEQYF. The CDR3 DNA is TGTGCCAGCAGCAGCGGACTAGCGGCTTCCTACGAGCAGTACTTC. The full variable domain, with the rest looked up from reference TRBV5-4 and TRBJ2-7, is ETGVTQSPTHLIKTRGQQVTLRCSSQSGHNTVSWYQQALGQGPQFIFQYYREEENGRGNFPPRFSGLQFPNYSSELNVNALELDDSALYLCASSSGLAASYEQYFGPGTRLTVT.